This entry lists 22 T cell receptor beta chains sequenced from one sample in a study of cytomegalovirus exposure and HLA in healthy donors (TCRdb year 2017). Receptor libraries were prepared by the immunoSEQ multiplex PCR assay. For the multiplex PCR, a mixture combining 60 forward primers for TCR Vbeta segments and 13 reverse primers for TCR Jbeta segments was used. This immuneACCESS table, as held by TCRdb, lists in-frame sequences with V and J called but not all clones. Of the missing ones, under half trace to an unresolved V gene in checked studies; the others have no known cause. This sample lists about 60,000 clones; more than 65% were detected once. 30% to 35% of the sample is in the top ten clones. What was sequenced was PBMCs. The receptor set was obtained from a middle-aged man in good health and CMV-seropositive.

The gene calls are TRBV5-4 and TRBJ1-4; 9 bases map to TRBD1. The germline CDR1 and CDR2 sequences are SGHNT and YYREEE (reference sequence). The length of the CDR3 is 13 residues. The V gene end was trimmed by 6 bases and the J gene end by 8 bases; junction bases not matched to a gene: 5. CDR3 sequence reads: CASTRQGGEKLFF. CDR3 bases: TGTGCCAGCACCCGACAGGGGGGCGAAAAACTGTTTTTT.

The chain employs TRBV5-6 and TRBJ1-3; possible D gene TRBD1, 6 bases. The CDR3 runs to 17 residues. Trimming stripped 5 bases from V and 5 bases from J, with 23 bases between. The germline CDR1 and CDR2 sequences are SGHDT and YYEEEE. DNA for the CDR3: TGTGCCAGCAGTTCACCCGGGGAGGGGGTCAAGAGAAACACCATATATTTT. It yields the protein CASSSPGEGVKRNTIYF.

In nucleotides, the CDR3 is TGTGCCAGCAGCTCGCTCGACAGAAACACCATATATTTT. This gives the protein CASSSLDRNTIYF. The V call is TRBV5-4, the J call TRBJ1-3, with D unclear. This CDR3 spans 13 amino acids. CDR1 and CDR2 (germline): SGHNT, YYREEE (reference sequence). V lost 3 bases and J 5 bases, leaving 9 bases between the germline ends.

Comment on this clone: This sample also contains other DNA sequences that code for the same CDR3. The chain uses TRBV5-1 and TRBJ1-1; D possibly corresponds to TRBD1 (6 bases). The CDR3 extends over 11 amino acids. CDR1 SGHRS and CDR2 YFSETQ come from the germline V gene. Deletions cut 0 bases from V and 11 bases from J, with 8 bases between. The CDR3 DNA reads TGCGCCAGCAGCTTGGGGGGGGGCGCTTTCTTT. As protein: CASSLGGGAFF.

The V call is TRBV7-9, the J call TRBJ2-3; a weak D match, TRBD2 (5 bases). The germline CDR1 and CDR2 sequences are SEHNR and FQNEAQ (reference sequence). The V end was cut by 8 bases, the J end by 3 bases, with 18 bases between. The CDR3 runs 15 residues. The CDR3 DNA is TGTGCCAGCCCCCCCGGGGTGTTGGTTACAGATACGCAGTATTTT. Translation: CASPPGVLVTDTQYF.

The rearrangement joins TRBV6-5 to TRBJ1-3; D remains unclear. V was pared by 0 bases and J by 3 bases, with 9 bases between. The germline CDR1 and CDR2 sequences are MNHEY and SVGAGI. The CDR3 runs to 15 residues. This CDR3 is CASSYSSRVGNTIYF. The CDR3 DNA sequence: TGTGCCAGCAGTTACTCCTCCCGGGTTGGAAACACCATATATTTT.

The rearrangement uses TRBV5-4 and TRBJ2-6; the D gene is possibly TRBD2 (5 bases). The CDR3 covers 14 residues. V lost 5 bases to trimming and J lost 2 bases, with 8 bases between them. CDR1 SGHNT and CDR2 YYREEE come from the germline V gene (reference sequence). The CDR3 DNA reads TGTGCCAGCAGGGAGAGGGCTGGGGCCAACGTCCTGACTTTC. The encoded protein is CASRERAGANVLTF. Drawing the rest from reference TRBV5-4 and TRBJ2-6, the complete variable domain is ETGVTQSPTHLIKTRGQQVTLRCSSQSGHNTVSWYQQALGQGPQFIFQYYREEENGRGNFPPRFSGLQFPNYSSELNVNALELDDSALYLCASRERAGANVLTFGAGSRLTVL.

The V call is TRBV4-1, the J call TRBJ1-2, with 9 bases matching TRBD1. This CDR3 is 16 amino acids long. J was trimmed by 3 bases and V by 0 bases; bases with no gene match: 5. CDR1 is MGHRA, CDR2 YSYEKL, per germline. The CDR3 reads CASSQEGTGTYYGYTF. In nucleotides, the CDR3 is TGCGCCAGCAGCCAAGAGGGGACAGGGACCTACTATGGCTACACCTTC.

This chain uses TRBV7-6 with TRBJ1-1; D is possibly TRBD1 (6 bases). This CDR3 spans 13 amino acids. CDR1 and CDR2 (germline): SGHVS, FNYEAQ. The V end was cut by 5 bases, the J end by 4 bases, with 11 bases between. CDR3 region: CASSVSRGTEAFF. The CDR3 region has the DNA TGTGCCAGCAGCGTGAGCAGGGGCACTGAAGCTTTCTTT.

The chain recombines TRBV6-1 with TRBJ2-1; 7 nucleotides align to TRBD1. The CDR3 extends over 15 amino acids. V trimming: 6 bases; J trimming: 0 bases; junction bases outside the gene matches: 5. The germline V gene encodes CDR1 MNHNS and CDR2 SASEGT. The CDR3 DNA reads TGTGCCAGCAGAGAGACAGGGAGCTCCTACAATGAGCAGTTCTTC. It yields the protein CASRETGSSYNEQFF.

CDR3 sequence (DNA): TGTGCCAGCAGCTTAGCGACAGGCGGCAATCAGCCCCAGCATTTT. Translation: CASSLATGGNQPQHF. The chain recombines TRBV6-6 with TRBJ1-5, with TRBD1 as a possible D gene (6 bases). The CDR3 length is 15 residues. Germline lookup yields CDR1 MNHNY and CDR2 SVGAGI (reference sequence). V lost 6 bases to trimming and J lost 2 bases, with 14 bases between them.

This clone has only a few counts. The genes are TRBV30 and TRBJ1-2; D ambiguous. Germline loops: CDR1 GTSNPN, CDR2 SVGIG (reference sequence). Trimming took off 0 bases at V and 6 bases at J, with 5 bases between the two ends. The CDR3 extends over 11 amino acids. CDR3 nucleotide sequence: TGTGCCTGGAGTGTTGAGAATGGCTACACCTTC. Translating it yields CAWSVENGYTF.

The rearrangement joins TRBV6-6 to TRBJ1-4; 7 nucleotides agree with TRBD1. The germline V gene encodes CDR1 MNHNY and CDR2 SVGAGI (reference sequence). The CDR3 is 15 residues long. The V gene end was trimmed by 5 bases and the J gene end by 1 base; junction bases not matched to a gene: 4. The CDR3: CASSPQGGTNEKLFF. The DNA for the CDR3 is TGTGCCAGCAGTCCGCAGGGGGGAACTAATGAAAAACTGTTTTTT.

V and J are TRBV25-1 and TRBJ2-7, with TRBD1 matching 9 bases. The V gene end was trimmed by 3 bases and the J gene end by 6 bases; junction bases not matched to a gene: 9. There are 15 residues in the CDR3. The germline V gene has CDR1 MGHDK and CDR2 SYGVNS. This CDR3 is CASSDPGTGRVEQYF. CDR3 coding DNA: TGTGCCAGCAGTGACCCCGGGACAGGGAGGGTCGAGCAGTACTTC.

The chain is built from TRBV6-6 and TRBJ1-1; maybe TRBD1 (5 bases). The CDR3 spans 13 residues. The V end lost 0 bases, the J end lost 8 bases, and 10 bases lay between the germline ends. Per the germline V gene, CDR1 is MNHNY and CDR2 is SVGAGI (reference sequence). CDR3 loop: CASSYSKQAEAFF. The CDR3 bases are TGTGCCAGCAGTTACTCGAAACAGGCAGAAGCTTTCTTT.

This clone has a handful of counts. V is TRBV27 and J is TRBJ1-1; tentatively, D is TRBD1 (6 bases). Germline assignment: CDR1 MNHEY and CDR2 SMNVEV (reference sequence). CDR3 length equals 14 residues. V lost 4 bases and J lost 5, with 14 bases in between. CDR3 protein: CASSYMTGRTEAFF. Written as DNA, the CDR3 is TGTGCCAGCAGTTATATGACAGGCCGGACTGAAGCTTTCTTT.

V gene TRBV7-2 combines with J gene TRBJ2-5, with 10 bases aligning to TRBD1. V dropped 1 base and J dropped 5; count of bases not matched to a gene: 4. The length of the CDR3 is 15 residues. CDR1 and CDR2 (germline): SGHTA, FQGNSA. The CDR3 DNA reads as TGTGCCAGCAGCTTAGGGACAGGGGGTTGGGAGACCCAGTACTTC. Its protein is CASSLGTGGWETQYF.

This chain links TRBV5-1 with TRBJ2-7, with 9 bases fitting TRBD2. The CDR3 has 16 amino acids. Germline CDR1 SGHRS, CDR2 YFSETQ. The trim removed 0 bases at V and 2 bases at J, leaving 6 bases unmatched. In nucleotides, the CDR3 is TGCGCCAGCAGCTTGGGGGTAGCGGGGGCGACCTACGAGCAGTACTTC. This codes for CASSLGVAGATYEQYF.

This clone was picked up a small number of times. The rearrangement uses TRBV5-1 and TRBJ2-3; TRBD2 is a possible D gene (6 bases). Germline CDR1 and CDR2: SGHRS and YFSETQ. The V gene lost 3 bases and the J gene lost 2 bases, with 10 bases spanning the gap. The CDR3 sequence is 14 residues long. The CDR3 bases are TGCGCCAGCAGCTCCGGGACTTACACAGATACGCAGTATTTT. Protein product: CASSSGTYTDTQYF.

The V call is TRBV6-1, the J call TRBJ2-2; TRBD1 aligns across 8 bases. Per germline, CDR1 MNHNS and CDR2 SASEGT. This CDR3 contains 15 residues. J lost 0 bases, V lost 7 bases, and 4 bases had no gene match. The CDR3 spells CASTWDRTNTGELFF. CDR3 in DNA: TGTGCCAGCACTTGGGACAGGACGAACACCGGGGAGCTGTTTTTT.

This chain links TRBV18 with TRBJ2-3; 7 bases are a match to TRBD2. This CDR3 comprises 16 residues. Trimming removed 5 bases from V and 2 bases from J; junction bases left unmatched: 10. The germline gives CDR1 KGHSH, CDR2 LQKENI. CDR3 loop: CASSSEGGVATDTQYF. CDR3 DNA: TGTGCCAGCTCATCAGAGGGAGGGGTCGCCACAGATACGCAGTATTTT.

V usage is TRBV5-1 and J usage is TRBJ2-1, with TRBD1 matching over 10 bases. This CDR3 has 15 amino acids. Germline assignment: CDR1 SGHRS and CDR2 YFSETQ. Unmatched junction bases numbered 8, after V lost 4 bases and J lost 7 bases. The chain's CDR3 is CASSPRDRGGNEQFF. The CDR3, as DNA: TGCGCCAGCAGCCCCAGGGACAGGGGTGGAAATGAGCAGTTCTTC.